A single sample is the source of the 28 T cell receptor beta chains below, sequenced in a study of blood T cell repertoires in COVID-19. Some clones are missing from TCRdb's copy, which holds only in-frame ones; the method was immunoSEQ multiplex PCR. The sample gives 45,000 to 65,000 clones, approximately 82% of which show up once; 6.9% is in the top ten. Input material: peripheral blood. The receptors shown here come from a man aged 65 to 79 with active COVID-19.

V is TRBV7-9 and J is TRBJ2-6; TRBD1 agrees at 8 bases. Unmatched junction bases numbered 9, after V lost 2 bases and J lost 0 bases. The CDR3 length is 19 residues. Germline assignment: CDR1 SEHNR and CDR2 FQNEAQ (reference sequence). The CDR3: CASSLWARGLSSGANVLTF. The CDR3 nucleotides read TGTGCCAGCAGCTTATGGGCCAGGGGGCTATCCTCTGGGGCCAACGTCCTGACTTTC. Full variable domain (rest looked up from reference TRBV7-9 and TRBJ2-6): DTGVSQNPRHKITKRGQNVTFRCDPISEHNRLYWYRQTLGQGPEFLTYFQNEAQLEKSRLLSDRFSAERPKGSFSTLEIQRTEQGDSAMYLCASSLWARGLSSGANVLTFGAGSRLTVL.

This clone was detected a few times. The rearrangement uses TRBV29-1 and TRBJ2-5; 13 bases line up with TRBD2. The ends lost 3 bases at V and 5 bases at J; junction bases unmatched: 3. The CDR3 runs to 14 residues. CDR1 is SQVTM, CDR2 ANQGSEA, per germline. The CDR3 here is CSVETSGGRETQYF. In DNA form, the CDR3 reads TGCAGCGTTGAGACTAGCGGGGGGCGGGAGACCCAGTACTTC. The full variable domain, with the rest looked up from reference TRBV29-1 and TRBJ2-5, is SAVISQKPSRDICQRGTSLTIQCQVDSQVTMMFWYRQQPGQSLTLIATANQGSEATYESGFVIDKFPISRPNLTFSTLTVSNMSPEDSSIYLCSVETSGGRETQYFGPGTRLLVL.

The chain has TRBV19 and TRBJ2-2, with 8 bases fitting TRBD1. This CDR3 has 16 amino acids. The V and J ends lost 8 bases and 1 base, in that order; junction bases with no gene match: 9. Germline CDR1 is LNHDA and CDR2 is SQIVND (reference sequence). CDR3 nucleotide sequence: TGTGCCAGTTTTCTCTGGGGGACAGGGAACACCGGGGAGCTGTTTTTT. It encodes CASFLWGTGNTGELFF.

The chain links TRBV6-5 to TRBJ1-6, with 7 bases that match TRBD1. Germline loops: CDR1 MNHEY, CDR2 SVGAGI. The junction had 7 bases not matched to a gene; V was cut back by 6 bases and J by 11 bases. The CDR3 has 13 residues. The CDR3 loop is CASSNRDRAPLHF. The CDR3 DNA sequence: TGTGCCAGCAGCAACAGGGACAGAGCACCCCTCCACTTT.

This sequence joins TRBV28 and TRBJ2-5; D is perhaps TRBD1 (5 bases). Trimming took off 5 bases at V and 2 bases at J, with 9 bases between the two ends. CDR1 and CDR2 (germline): MDHEN, SYDVKM. The CDR3 consists of 13 residues. The CDR3 protein is CASSPTGQETQYF. The CDR3 nucleotides are TGTGCCAGCAGTCCAACAGGACAAGAGACCCAGTACTTC.

This clone was seen just once. The V and J genes are TRBV7-9 and TRBJ2-3; 8 nucleotides line up with TRBD2. V was clipped by 1 base and J by 1 base; unmatched bases: 4. Germline values: CDR1 SEHNR, CDR2 FQNEAQ (reference sequence). There are 16 residues in the CDR3. The CDR3 coding sequence is TGTGCCAGCAGCTTAGGCGGGGGGCTAGGCACAGATACGCAGTATTTT. This codes for CASSLGGGLGTDTQYF.

This chain connects TRBV27 to TRBJ1-1, with D unclear. V was shortened by 8 bases and J by 1 base, with 14 bases between the two germline ends. The CDR3 loop spans 14 amino acids. CDR1 MNHEY and CDR2 SMNVEV come from the germline V gene (reference sequence). The CDR3 bases are TGTGCCAGCTCATCGGAGAGCGCGAACACTGAAGCTTTCTTT. This sequence encodes CASSSESANTEAFF.

The J gene is TRBJ2-7, the V gene TRBV4-2, with D uncertain. Trimming cost V 0 bases and J 2 bases, with 8 bases left between them. Germline V gene lookup returns CDR1 LGHNA and CDR2 YNFKEQ. The CDR3 is 14 amino acids. This CDR3 is CASSQDDTTYEQYF. The CDR3 DNA follows: TGTGCCAGCAGCCAAGATGACACCACCTACGAGCAGTACTTC.

On this clone: Additional DNA sequences in this sample encode the identical CDR3. The chain is built from TRBV27 and TRBJ2-7, with 8 bases fitting TRBD1. This CDR3 has 14 amino acids. Trimming took 6 bases from V and 6 from J; bases not matched to a gene: 10. Germline V CDR1 and CDR2: MNHEY, SMNVEV (reference sequence). The CDR3 DNA sequence: TGTGCCAGCAGACCGGGACAGGATCTCGGCGAGCAGTACTTC. Translated: CASRPGQDLGEQYF.

This chain uses TRBV25-1 with TRBJ1-1; 7 bases map to TRBD1. V shed 4 bases, J shed 1 base, and the junction held 9 bases outside the gene matches. Germline V gene lookup returns CDR1 MGHDK and CDR2 SYGVNS. The CDR3 sequence is 16 residues long. The DNA for the CDR3 is TGTGCCAGCAGTGTGTGGGACAGTCTTTCGAACACTGAAGCTTTCTTT. This sequence encodes CASSVWDSLSNTEAFF.

J is TRBJ2-3 and V is TRBV9, with a tentative D call TRBD2 (5 bases). Trimming stripped 3 bases from V and 0 bases from J, with 8 bases between. Germline lookup yields CDR1 SGDLS and CDR2 YYNGEE. CDR3 length: 14 amino acids. CDR3 DNA: TGTGCCAGCAGCGAAGGACTGAGCACAGATACGCAGTATTTT. Translation gives CASSEGLSTDTQYF.

V and J are TRBV15 and TRBJ2-1; TRBD1 aligns across 9 bases. The CDR3 length is 17 residues. Unmatched junction bases numbered 10, after V lost 0 bases and J lost 7 bases. Looked up from germline, CDR1 is LNHNV and CDR2 is YYDKDF (reference sequence). The CDR3 DNA reads TGTGCCACCAGCAGAGAGGGTGCCGGGACAGGGTTAAATGAGCAGTTCTTC. Encoded protein: CATSREGAGTGLNEQFF.

The J gene is TRBJ1-1, the V gene TRBV7-2; D is unclear. The CDR3 contains 13 residues. Germline V lookup: CDR1 SGHTA, CDR2 FQGNSA. V shed 2 bases and J shed 1 base, with 5 bases lying between them. CDR3 in DNA: TGTGCCAGCAGCTTACGAGGGAACACTGAAGCTTTCTTT. This gives the protein CASSLRGNTEAFF.

The V call is TRBV18, the J call TRBJ2-1, with 9 bases aligning to TRBD1. With 3 bases clipped from V and 8 bases from J, the junction kept 11 bases outside the gene matches. CDR1 and CDR2 (germline): KGHSH, LQKENI. The CDR3 contains 16 residues. The CDR3 loop reads CASSPSGTGLSDEQFF. The DNA of the CDR3 is TGTGCCAGCTCACCGTCCGGGACAGGGTTGAGCGATGAGCAGTTCTTC.

The V gene is TRBV5-1, the J gene TRBJ2-3; TRBD1 agrees at 11 bases. V was clipped by 8 bases and J by 4 bases; unmatched bases: 3. Per the germline V gene, CDR1 is SGHRS and CDR2 is YFSETQ. The CDR3 spans 13 residues. The CDR3 DNA reads as TGCGCCAGTCGGACAGGGGGCCCAGATACGCAGTATTTT. It translates to CASRTGGPDTQYF. The entire variable domain, with the rest obtained from reference TRBV5-1 and TRBJ2-3, is as follows: KAGVTQTPRYLIKTRGQQVTLSCSPISGHRSVSWYQQTPGQGLQFLFEYFSETQRNKGNFPGRFSGRQFSNSRSEMNVSTLELGDSALYLCASRTGGPDTQYFGPGTRLTVL.

The chain couples TRBV19 to TRBJ2-7; D is perhaps TRBD1 (6 bases). The V end lost 3 bases, the J end lost 1 base, and 16 bases lay between the germline ends. From germline, CDR1 is LNHDA and CDR2 SQIVND (reference sequence). The CDR3 runs to 16 residues. CDR3 residues: CASSILPGVGSYEQYF. CDR3 DNA sequence: TGTGCCAGTAGTATCCTGCCAGGGGTGGGATCCTACGAGCAGTACTTC. The entire variable domain, with the rest obtained from reference TRBV19 and TRBJ2-7, is as follows: DGGITQSPKYLFRKEGQNVTLSCEQNLNHDAMYWYRQDPGQGLRLIYYSQIVNDFQKGDIAEGYSVSREKKESFPLTVTSAQKNPTAFYLCASSILPGVGSYEQYFGPGTRLTVT.

The V and J genes are TRBV18 and TRBJ1-4; the D is unclear. This CDR3 comprises 13 residues. Germline lookup yields CDR1 KGHSH and CDR2 LQKENI. Trimming removed 1 base at V and 8 bases at J, with 8 bases between. The chain's CDR3 is CASSPRRGEKLFF. In DNA, the CDR3 is TGTGCCAGCTCACCACGGCGAGGGGAAAAACTGTTTTTT.

V usage is TRBV12-3 or TRBV12-4 and J usage is TRBJ2-3, with D hard to call. There are 13 residues in the CDR3. V was pared by 3 bases and J by 8 bases, with 12 bases between. CDR3 nucleotides: TGTGCCAGCAGTTTGGATTTTCCAGGTACGCAGTATTTT. It codes for CASSLDFPGTQYF.

This clone has a handful of counts. The V gene is TRBV4-3, the J gene TRBJ2-1; TRBD2 matches at 10 bases. Germline V lookup: CDR1 LGHNA, CDR2 YSLEER. V gave up 5 bases and J gave up 7 bases; unmatched junction bases: 8. CDR3 size: 15 residues. CDR3 in DNA: TGCGCCAGCAGCTATTCTAGCGGGGGAAATAATGAGCAGTTCTTC. It yields the protein CASSYSSGGNNEQFF.

In its sample, this clone ranks as medium-sized. The CDR3 region is CASSQGVGPRNEQYF. The CDR3 DNA reads TGTGCCAGCAGCCAAGGAGTGGGGCCTAGGAACGAGCAGTACTTC. This chain uses TRBV3-1 (or the pseudogene TRBV3-2) with TRBJ2-7; tentative D call: TRBD1 (5 bases). The V end was cut by 1 base, the J end by 5 bases, with 15 bases between. Per germline, CDR1 LGHDT and CDR2 YNNKEL (reference sequence). This CDR3 is 15 amino acids long.

The chain is built from TRBV5-4 and TRBJ2-2; 7 nucleotides agree with TRBD1. J gave up 5 bases and V 0 bases, and 10 bases lay outside the gene matches. CDR1 and CDR2 from the germline V gene are SGHNT and YYREEE (reference sequence). CDR3 length: 17 residues. The CDR3 loop reads CASSLEGSGGGTGELFF. DNA of the CDR3: TGTGCCAGCAGCTTGGAGGGTTCAGGGGGTGGTACCGGGGAGCTGTTTTTT.

This clone was seen only a few times. The chain has TRBV10-1 and TRBJ1-4; 7 bases are a match to TRBD1. Germline V gene data show CDR1 as WNHNN and CDR2 as SYGVQD (reference sequence). V lost 4 bases to trimming and J lost 8 bases; unmatched junction nucleotides: 7. CDR3 length: 14 amino acids. The CDR3, as DNA: TGCGCCAGCAGTGGTGACAGGGAAGGCGAAAAACTGTTTTTT. Translated: CASSGDREGEKLFF.

V is TRBV18 and J is TRBJ2-5; 9 bases match TRBD1. Trimming removed 3 bases from V and 5 bases from J; junction bases left unmatched: 13. The CDR3 consists of 17 residues. The germline V gene encodes CDR1 KGHSH and CDR2 LQKENI. The CDR3: CASSPRQMTGGVETQYF. The CDR3, as DNA: TGTGCCAGCTCACCGCGCCAAATGACAGGGGGTGTTGAGACCCAGTACTTC.

V usage is TRBV7-2 and J usage is TRBJ2-5; TRBD2 might be the D (6 bases). Trimming took 6 bases from V and 4 from J, leaving 12 bases between them. The CDR3 loop spans 13 amino acids. Germline CDR1 reads SGHTA; CDR2 reads FQGNSA. CDR3 sequence reads: CASRPGARETQYF. Written as DNA, the CDR3 is TGTGCCAGCAGGCCGGGAGCCCGAGAGACCCAGTACTTC.

V is TRBV7-2 and J is TRBJ2-1; 8 nucleotides match TRBD2. Losses at the gene ends were 11 bases for V and 13 bases for J; bases not matched to a gene: 13. Germline CDR1 SGHTA, CDR2 FQGNSA. This CDR3 is built from 12 residues. The CDR3 nucleotides read TGTGCCGCAGGACGGGGCGCGGGGGGACAGTTCTTC. This gives the protein CAAGRGAGGQFF. Complete variable domain (other parts from reference TRBV7-2 and TRBJ2-1): GAGVSQSPSNKVTEKGKDVELRCDPISGHTALYWYRQSLGQGLEFLIYFQGNSAPDKSGLPSDRFSAERTGGSVSTLTIQRTQQEDSAVYLCAAGRGAGGQFFGPGTRLTVL.

The chain has TRBV29-1 and TRBJ1-4; the D gene is possibly TRBD1 (6 bases). The CDR3 loop spans 11 amino acids. Germline lookup yields CDR1 SQVTM and CDR2 ANQGSEA. V lost 6 bases, J lost 6 bases, and 8 bases lay in between. The CDR3 coding sequence is TGCAGCGTCGGGACATATGAAAAACTGTTTTTT. Translating it yields CSVGTYEKLFF.

V usage is TRBV5-1 and J usage is TRBJ2-7; 10 bases fit TRBD2. The junction had 6 bases not matched to a gene; V was cut back by 3 bases and J by 6 bases. Germline V gene data show CDR1 as SGHRS and CDR2 as YFSETQ. The CDR3 runs 14 residues. This chain's CDR3 is CASSSFLAGAEQYF. In nucleotides, the CDR3 is TGCGCCAGCAGCTCTTTCCTAGCGGGGGCCGAGCAGTACTTC. Using reference TRBV5-1 and TRBJ2-7 for the parts outside the CDR3, the full variable domain is KAGVTQTPRYLIKTRGQQVTLSCSPISGHRSVSWYQQTPGQGLQFLFEYFSETQRNKGNFPGRFSGRQFSNSRSEMNVSTLELGDSALYLCASSSFLAGAEQYFGPGTRLTVT.

This clone was counted between two and nine times. The chain is built from TRBV6-4 and TRBJ2-4; unclear D gene. V lost 3 bases to trimming and J lost 1 base, with 22 bases between them. The CDR3 has 19 residues. Germline-derived CDR1 and CDR2 are MRHNA and SNTAGT. The CDR3 sequence: CASSDGVYLPDLAKNIQYF. The CDR3 DNA is TGTGCCAGCAGTGATGGTGTCTATTTGCCTGATTTGGCCAAAAACATTCAGTACTTC.